This entry is about one TCR beta chain. Its antigen is not known. The data are from a study of T cells in tuberculosis. At the level of the study: This South African cohort compared adolescents with or without latent tuberculosis against adults with active tuberculosis. Samples predate treatment or fall within its first 7 days. Findings and limits, study-wide: The TCR-beta difference was not significant; alpha differences partly reflected length. GMM-specific TCRs were nearer to active tuberculosis alpha repertoires, suggesting expansion.

The time point here: new active TB diagnosis, blood taken before or within 7 days of starting treatment. This CDR3 region has 18 residues. V was clipped by 0 bases and J by 5 bases; unmatched bases: 11. Germline V gene sequence: CDR1 MGHRA, CDR2 YSYEKL. The repertoire was sequenced with immunoSEQ multiplex PCR; TCRdb's copy has only in-frame clones and lacks some. The data hold approximately 40,000 clones, with less than 95% observed a single time. The V and J genes are TRBV4-1 and TRBJ2-5, with TRBD2 identical over 11 bases. This receptor was obtained from an adult with tuberculosis. The source material was PBMCs, sampled at tuberculosis diagnosis. CDR3: CASSQDRVSGGGWETQYF. For the CDR3, the DNA is TGCGCCAGCAGCCAAGATCGTGTTAGCGGGGGGGGTTGGGAGACCCAGTACTTC.